The present entry profiles one T cell receptor beta chain with its context. Clinical histories supplied by participants themselves formed the basis of cohort assignment. This specimen comes from a study of blood T cell repertoires in COVID-19. About the study: Sites across the United States, Italy and Spain contributed samples from acute and convalescent COVID-19.

Germline trimming cut 5 bases from V and 9 bases from J; bases unmatched to any gene: 5. This CDR3 contains 12 residues. The V gene's germline CDR1 is MNHEY and CDR2 SVGAGI. In the study's own analysis: Reference gene primers were amplified, and this amplification served to estimate nucleated cell counts. The assay was immunoSEQ multiplex PCR, and TCRdb's table has in-frame clones only and misses some. V and J calls plus clone size are reproduced from that table; the DNA served to infer D and trimming. In the table there are roughly 400,000 clones, around nine tenths of which are singletons. The chain couples TRBV6-5 to TRBJ1-1, with TRBD1 matching over 8 bases. The sequencing input was PBMCs or T cells enriched from blood (not recorded which). This receptor was taken from a young woman who had been exposed to COVID-19. CDR3 loop: CASSNDRGQAFF. The CDR3 nucleotides are TGTGCCAGCAGTAACGACAGGGGACAAGCTTTCTTT.